The 26 T cell receptor beta chains listed next were all sequenced from one sample in a study of T cells in localized non-small cell lung cancer. This table comes from immunoSEQ multiplex PCR, and its TCRdb copy is limited to in-frame clones, with some not included. The repertoire includes 890 or so clones, roughly 28% of them detected once, and approximately 16% sits in the top ten. Source: normal lung tissue next to the tumor, taken before any cancer treatment. These receptors were taken from a man aged 40 to 70 with stage II lung adenocarcinoma.

This clone has a handful of counts. The genes are TRBV6-8 and TRBJ2-2; D is unresolved. V was trimmed by 5 bases and J by 5 bases, leaving 6 bases between them. The CDR3 spans 12 residues. CDR1 and CDR2 from the germline V gene are MNHGY and SAAAGT. In nucleotides, the CDR3 is TGTGCCAGCAGTGTCGGGACCGGGGAGCTGTTTTTT. As protein: CASSVGTGELFF.

This clone was found a few times. The rearrangement links TRBV11-1 to TRBJ2-1, with TRBD2 identical over 9 bases. The CDR3 has 15 residues. J gave up 9 bases and V 5 bases, and 11 bases lay outside the gene matches. In germline, CDR1 is SGHAT, CDR2 FQDESV (reference sequence). CDR3: CASSPSAGGFIEQFF. The CDR3 DNA sequence: TGTGCCAGCAGCCCCTCGGCGGGAGGGTTCATTGAGCAGTTCTTC. The entire variable domain, with the rest obtained from reference TRBV11-1 and TRBJ2-1, is as follows: EAEVAQSPRYKITEKSQAVAFWCDPISGHATLYWYRQILGQGPELLVQFQDESVVDDSQLPKDRFSAERLKGVDSTLKIQPAELGDSAMYLCASSPSAGGFIEQFFGPGTRLTVL.

This clone ranks as large. This chain connects TRBV11-3 to TRBJ2-1; D is possibly TRBD2 (6 bases). With 6 bases removed from V and 4 bases from J, the gap between germline ends came to 19 bases. The CDR3 is made up of 16 amino acids. Germline assignment: CDR1 SGHNT and CDR2 YENEEA. Written as DNA, the CDR3 is TGTGCCAGCAGTTCAACCTATGGAGGGCCTTACAATGAGCAGTTCTTC. The encoded protein is CASSSTYGGPYNEQFF.

The chain couples TRBV6-8 to TRBJ2-3; D not certain. V dropped 6 bases and J dropped 0 bases, with 10 bases sitting between them. This CDR3 is 14 amino acids long. Germline V lookup: CDR1 MNHGY, CDR2 SAAAGT. In DNA, the CDR3 is TGTGCCAGCAGACGTGCGGTTAGCACAGATACGCAGTATTTT. Translated: CASRRAVSTDTQYF.

The rearrangement uses TRBV5-1 and TRBJ2-1; 9 positions match TRBD1. J gave up 4 bases and V 6 bases, and 8 bases lay outside the gene matches. The CDR3 is 15 amino acids. Germline V gene data show CDR1 as SGHRS and CDR2 as YFSETQ. The CDR3, as DNA: TGCGCCAGCACCCTGGGACAGGGAAGATACAATGAGCAGTTCTTC. Protein sequence: CASTLGQGRYNEQFF.

The CDR3 is CASSLYSNGLADTQYF. The CDR3 bases are TGTGCCAGCAGTTTATACAGTAATGGCCTAGCGGATACGCAGTATTTT. J is TRBJ2-3 and V is TRBV6-8; maybe TRBD2 (6 bases). The V gene lost 4 bases and the J gene lost 6 bases, with 20 bases spanning the gap. The CDR3 length is 16 residues. CDR1 is MNHGY and CDR2 is SAAAGT in the germline V gene.

The chain recombines TRBV5-1 with TRBJ2-2; D could derive from TRBD1 or TRBD2 (5 bases each). V shed 0 bases and J shed 0 bases, with 6 bases lying between them. CDR3 length: 15 amino acids. Per germline, CDR1 SGHRS and CDR2 YFSETQ. This CDR3 is CASSLGGANTGELFF. As DNA, the CDR3 is TGCGCCAGCAGCTTGGGAGGGGCGAACACCGGGGAGCTGTTTTTT.

This clone has just a few counts. J is TRBJ1-2 and V is TRBV11-3; no definite D call. V lost 0 bases and J 2 bases, leaving 7 bases between the germline ends. The V gene's germline CDR1 is SGHNT and CDR2 YENEEA. This CDR3 is built from 14 residues. The CDR3 reads CASSLETGNYGYTF. The CDR3 DNA follows: TGTGCCAGCAGCTTAGAAACCGGGAACTATGGCTACACCTTC.

The chain has TRBV29-1 and TRBJ2-1; 8 positions match TRBD2. The CDR3 sequence is 14 residues long. Germline V CDR1 and CDR2: SQVTM, ANQGSEA. V lost 4 bases and J lost 7; bases outside the gene matches: 9. CDR3 region: CSVVSGKTRNEQFF. The CDR3 DNA follows: TGCAGCGTTGTTAGCGGGAAGACGAGAAATGAGCAGTTCTTC.

This CDR3 is CASKAIAGEVEQFF. In DNA form, the CDR3 reads TGTGCCAGCAAGGCGATAGCGGGAGAGGTTGAGCAGTTCTTC. This rearrangement joins TRBV6-8 to TRBJ2-1; TRBD2 aligns across 9 bases. Per germline, CDR1 MNHGY and CDR2 SAAAGT. Trimming cost V 7 bases and J 9 bases; bases outside gene matches: 10. CDR3 size: 14 residues.

The sample holds a few counts of this clone. This chain uses TRBV9 with TRBJ2-1, with TRBD2 identical over 10 bases. This CDR3 is built from 14 residues. The trim removed 4 bases at V and 2 bases at J, leaving 0 bases unmatched. Germline values: CDR1 SGDLS, CDR2 YYNGEE. CDR3 nucleotide sequence: TGTGCCAGCAGCACTAGCGGGACCTACAATGAGCAGTTCTTC. This sequence encodes CASSTSGTYNEQFF.

J is TRBJ2-5 and V is TRBV19; no definite D call. Germline V gene data show CDR1 as LNHDA and CDR2 as SQIVND (reference sequence). With 5 bases removed from V and 5 bases from J, the gap between germline ends came to 15 bases. This CDR3 region has 14 residues. The CDR3: CASSSRSGWETQYF. CDR3 nucleotide sequence: TGTGCCAGTAGTTCCCGGTCCGGGTGGGAGACCCAGTACTTC.

The chain uses TRBV12-5 and TRBJ1-2, with D uncertain. Looked up from germline, CDR1 is LGHNT and CDR2 is FRNRAP. CDR3 length: 14 residues. V was cut by 6 bases and J by 2 bases, with 13 bases left in between. Written as DNA, the CDR3 is TGTGCTAGTGGCCCAAGCGCCGGGAACTATGGCTACACCTTC. Translation gives CASGPSAGNYGYTF.

The chain couples TRBV11-3 to TRBJ2-7, with 7 bases identical to TRBD2. CDR3 length equals 14 residues. The trim removed 5 bases at V and 0 bases at J, leaving 4 bases unmatched. CDR1 is SGHNT, CDR2 YENEEA, per germline. The CDR3 region is CASSPGGSSYEQYF. CDR3 sequence (DNA): TGTGCCAGCAGCCCGGGCGGGAGCTCCTACGAGCAGTACTTC.

This clone was recorded a few times. This sequence joins TRBV30 and TRBJ2-7; possibly TRBD2 for D (6 bases). The CDR3 covers 12 residues. The germline V gene encodes CDR1 GTSNPN and CDR2 SVGIG (reference sequence). V gave up 5 bases and J gave up 0 bases, with 8 bases separating them. The CDR3 nucleotides are TGTGCCTGGGGGACTCCCTCCTACGAGCAGTACTTC. It yields the protein CAWGTPSYEQYF.

This clone was found a few times. The chain is built from TRBV11-3 and TRBJ2-7, with 10 bases fitting TRBD2. This CDR3 is 15 amino acids long. The V segment lost 4 bases and the J segment 5 bases; nucleotides outside the gene matches: 8. Germline CDR1 reads SGHNT; CDR2 reads YENEEA. The CDR3 is CASSSGLAAENEQYF. The CDR3 coding sequence is TGTGCCAGCAGCTCTGGACTAGCGGCAGAAAACGAGCAGTACTTC.

This chain joins TRBV28 and TRBJ2-1; 8 nucleotides match TRBD1. Trimming took 6 bases from V and 7 from J; bases not matched to a gene: 11. The germline V gene has CDR1 MDHEN and CDR2 SYDVKM. This CDR3 contains 15 residues. The CDR3 DNA sequence: TGTGCCAGCAGGCTCCTGGGGACAGGCGGGAATGAGCAGTTCTTC. This gives the protein CASRLLGTGGNEQFF.

This clone is medium-sized by share. This rearrangement joins TRBV7-4 to TRBJ1-2, with D possibly TRBD1 on 6 matching bases. The CDR3 runs to 14 residues. V was shortened by 6 bases and J by 6 bases, with 17 bases between the two germline ends. In germline, CDR1 is SGHVT, CDR2 SQSDAQ. The CDR3 loop is CASSFGGGRDGYTF. DNA of the CDR3: TGTGCCAGCAGTTTCGGCGGGGGGCGGGATGGCTACACCTTC.

The chain recombines TRBV14 with TRBJ2-2; no clear D gene. Germline CDR1 is SGHDN and CDR2 is FVKESK. The CDR3 is made up of 12 amino acids. Between the trimmed V and J ends, which lost 2 bases and 6 bases, there was a span of 4 bases. As DNA, the CDR3 is TGTGCCAGCAGCCAAACGCCCGGGGAGCTGTTTTTT. This translates into CASSQTPGELFF.

The chain joins TRBV6-8 to TRBJ1-2, with 9 bases fitting TRBD1. V was clipped by 4 bases and J by 8 bases; unmatched bases: 5. Germline V gene sequence: CDR1 MNHGY, CDR2 SAAAGT. The CDR3 contains 13 residues. As DNA, the CDR3 is TGTGCCAGCAGTTTCAGACAGGGGGGCGGCTACACCTTC. This gives the protein CASSFRQGGGYTF.

The chain uses TRBV29-1 and TRBJ1-2; TRBD1 matches at 7 bases. CDR1 is SQVTM, CDR2 ANQGSEA, per germline. V shed 4 bases and J 7 bases; nucleotides not matched to a gene: 9. The CDR3 loop spans 13 amino acids. In nucleotides, the CDR3 is TGCAGCGTTGTGGTAGAGGGGGCGGGTGGCTACACCTTC. The encoded protein is CSVVVEGAGGYTF.

This clone has a handful of counts. The rearrangement uses TRBV10-2 and TRBJ2-1; TRBD2 matches at 9 bases. CDR3 length equals 14 residues. CDR1 is WSHSY, CDR2 SAAADI, per germline. The V and J ends lost 6 bases and 4 bases, in that order; junction bases with no gene match: 4. CDR3 sequence: CASRTSGPYNEQFF. CDR3 sequence (DNA): TGCGCCAGCAGAACTAGCGGGCCGTACAATGAGCAGTTCTTC.

The chain has TRBV11-3 and TRBJ2-7; 9 nucleotides align to TRBD2. The germline V gene has CDR1 SGHNT and CDR2 YENEEA. The CDR3 covers 15 residues. With V trimmed by 5 bases and J by 1 base, 6 bases remained unmatched. CDR3 DNA sequence: TGTGCCAGCAGCCAGACTAGCGGTTCTTCCTACGAGCAGTACTTC. It yields the protein CASSQTSGSSYEQYF.

This clone was seen a few times. This chain connects TRBV11-3 to TRBJ2-7, with a weak D call TRBD2 (6 bases). The V end lost 0 bases, the J end lost 3 bases, and 12 bases lay between the germline ends. The V gene's germline CDR1 is SGHNT and CDR2 YENEEA. The CDR3 runs 15 residues. CDR3 sequence reads: CASSLEGAGHYEQYF. CDR3 nucleotide sequence: TGTGCCAGCAGCTTAGAAGGCGCGGGGCACTACGAGCAGTACTTC.

This clone was counted a single time. The rearrangement links TRBV5-1 to TRBJ1-1; no clear D. Germline V lookup: CDR1 SGHRS, CDR2 YFSETQ. V was cut by 0 bases and J by 2 bases, with 17 bases left in between. This CDR3 has 17 residues. This CDR3 reads CASSLEPPGRINTEAFF. Here the CDR3 DNA reads TGCGCCAGCAGCTTGGAGCCCCCGGGCAGGATCAACACTGAAGCTTTCTTT. Using reference TRBV5-1 and TRBJ1-1 for the parts outside the CDR3, the full variable domain is KAGVTQTPRYLIKTRGQQVTLSCSPISGHRSVSWYQQTPGQGLQFLFEYFSETQRNKGNFPGRFSGRQFSNSRSEMNVSTLELGDSALYLCASSLEPPGRINTEAFFGQGTRLTVV.

The chain recombines TRBV25-1 with TRBJ1-2; D ambiguous. The CDR3 covers 12 residues. Germline loops: CDR1 MGHDK, CDR2 SYGVNS. Trimming took 5 bases from V and 4 from J, leaving 8 bases between them. The CDR3 sequence: CASSFHGYGYTF. The DNA for the CDR3 is TGTGCCAGCAGTTTTCACGGCTATGGCTACACCTTC.